The 31 T cell receptor beta chains in this list originate from one sample, sequenced in a study of blood T cell repertoires in COVID-19. TCRdb keeps only in-frame clones here, not all; method: immunoSEQ multiplex PCR. The table lists 150,000 or so clones, around 84% of them singletons. The sequenced material came from peripheral blood. The receptors were sampled from a man aged 45-60 years with active or convalescent COVID-19.

The chain uses TRBV19 and TRBJ1-1, with 9 bases lining up with TRBD1. V shed 6 bases and J 3 bases; nucleotides not matched to a gene: 8. This CDR3 has 15 residues. The V gene's germline CDR1 is LNHDA and CDR2 SQIVND (reference sequence). CDR3 nucleotides: TGTGCCAGTAGACCTAGGACAGGGGTGTACACTGAAGCTTTCTTT. Encoded protein: CASRPRTGVYTEAFF. Full variable domain (remainder filled in from reference TRBV19 and TRBJ1-1): DGGITQSPKYLFRKEGQNVTLSCEQNLNHDAMYWYRQDPGQGLRLIYYSQIVNDFQKGDIAEGYSVSREKKESFPLTVTSAQKNPTAFYLCASRPRTGVYTEAFFGQGTRLTVV.

The chain couples TRBV2 to TRBJ1-1, with D uncertain. Germline V gene data show CDR1 as SNHLY and CDR2 as FYNNEI. V lost 5 bases and J 2 bases, leaving 9 bases between the germline ends. The CDR3 extends over 13 amino acids. This CDR3 is CASSSQPNTEAFF. CDR3 DNA sequence: TGTGCCAGCAGTTCACAGCCAAACACTGAAGCTTTCTTT.

The chain carries TRBV18 and TRBJ1-5; TRBD1 aligns across 7 bases. Germline V CDR1 and CDR2: KGHSH, LQKENI. This CDR3 has 18 residues. V lost 2 bases and J lost 0; bases outside the gene matches: 10. Here the CDR3 DNA reads TGTGCCAGCTCACCAGCGGCAGGGGGGATTTATAGCAATCAGCCCCAGCATTTT. Its translation: CASSPAAGGIYSNQPQHF.

This clone was observed a handful of times. The chain has TRBV4-1 and TRBJ1-6, with TRBD1 matching 7 bases. Germline lookup yields CDR1 MGHRA and CDR2 YSYEKL. V trimming: 2 bases; J trimming: 8 bases; junction bases outside the gene matches: 9. There are 16 residues in the CDR3. CDR3 loop: CASSQTVRQGDSPLHF. The CDR3, as DNA: TGCGCCAGCAGCCAAACCGTCAGACAGGGAGATTCACCCCTCCACTTT.

The V call is TRBV7-8, the J call TRBJ1-6; no clear D. This CDR3 is built from 13 residues. V was pared by 5 bases and J by 5 bases, with 7 bases between. Germline loops: CDR1 SGHVS, CDR2 FQNEAQ. The CDR3 region has the DNA TGTGCCAGCAGCAGCCAGGATAATTCACCCCTCCACTTT. It codes for CASSSQDNSPLHF.

The chain employs TRBV5-1 and TRBJ2-1; maybe TRBD2 (5 bases). V lost 4 bases, J lost 0 bases, and 17 bases lay in between. In germline, CDR1 is SGHRS, CDR2 YFSETQ. This CDR3 region has 17 residues. The CDR3 coding sequence is TGCGCCAGCAGCCAAACAACTAGGAGACTCTCCTACAATGAGCAGTTCTTC. It yields the protein CASSQTTRRLSYNEQFF.

Ten or more counts support this clone. The chain couples TRBV2 to TRBJ2-7, with D possibly being TRBD1 (5 bases). Trimming pared 4 bases from V and 3 bases from J, leaving 7 bases between. The CDR3 is 12 residues long. Germline values: CDR1 SNHLY, CDR2 FYNNEI. CDR3 bases: TGTGCCAGCAGTGTGCAGGGCTACGAGCAGTACTTC. Translating it yields CASSVQGYEQYF.

The gene calls are TRBV2 and TRBJ2-5; D is perhaps TRBD1 (6 bases). Trimming pared 5 bases from V and 2 bases from J, leaving 12 bases between. Germline V CDR1 and CDR2: SNHLY, FYNNEI. The CDR3 runs to 14 residues. CDR3 loop: CASSPRDRQETQYF. CDR3 in DNA: TGTGCCAGCAGTCCCAGAGACAGGCAAGAGACCCAGTACTTC.

The gene calls are TRBV7-2 and TRBJ2-7, with 7 bases fitting TRBD2. Trimming at V came to 3 bases and at J to 2 bases, leaving 4 bases not matched to a gene. The CDR3 covers 14 residues. CDR1 and CDR2 (germline): SGHTA, FQGNSA. This CDR3 reads CASSFGRGAYEQYF. The CDR3 DNA is TGTGCCAGCAGCTTCGGACGGGGGGCCTACGAGCAGTACTTC.

Only one count was recorded for this clone. CDR3 DNA sequence: TGTGCCAGCAGTGGGGCCCCTACCGGGGAGCTGTTTTTT. It codes for CASSGAPTGELFF. The chain couples TRBV2 to TRBJ2-2, with no clear D. The CDR3 has 13 amino acids. Looked up from germline, CDR1 is SNHLY and CDR2 is FYNNEI. Trimming shortened V by 4 bases and J by 5 bases, and 8 bases separated the two germline ends.

This chain connects TRBV28 to TRBJ1-5, with TRBD1 matching 8 bases. CDR1 is MDHEN, CDR2 SYDVKM, per germline. This CDR3 is 16 amino acids long. Trimming took 2 bases from V and 4 from J; bases not matched to a gene: 7. The CDR3 reads CASSLPPGQGNQPQHF. CDR3 nucleotides: TGTGCCAGCAGTTTACCCCCCGGACAGGGTAATCAGCCCCAGCATTTT.

The CDR3 loop reads CSVVLGVTGARETQYF. In nucleotides, the CDR3 is TGCAGCGTTGTCCTGGGGGTGACGGGAGCCAGAGAGACCCAGTACTTC. This sequence joins TRBV29-1 and TRBJ2-5, with D possibly TRBD2 on 6 matching bases. V lost 4 bases and J lost 4, with 22 bases in between. CDR3 length: 16 residues. Germline V CDR1 and CDR2: SQVTM, ANQGSEA.

Worth noting for this clone: Other DNA sequences from this sample encode an identical CDR3 as well. The chain joins TRBV19 to TRBJ2-3, with TRBD2 identical over 8 bases. Looked up from germline, CDR1 is LNHDA and CDR2 is SQIVND (reference sequence). The J segment lost 0 bases and the V segment lost 3 bases, leaving 2 bases of the junction unmatched. The CDR3 covers 15 residues. Written as DNA, the CDR3 is TGTGCCAGTAGTATCCAGCGGGGGAGCACAGATACGCAGTATTTT. This codes for CASSIQRGSTDTQYF.

The rearrangement links TRBV9 to TRBJ2-1, with TRBD2 identical over 8 bases. This CDR3 contains 14 residues. CDR1 is SGDLS and CDR2 is YYNGEE in the germline V gene. Trimming at V came to 0 bases and at J to 7 bases, leaving 3 bases not matched to a gene. The CDR3 protein is CASSVAGGANEQFF. The CDR3 bases are TGTGCCAGCAGCGTAGCCGGGGGGGCGAATGAGCAGTTCTTC.

This clone appeared once. The chain uses TRBV6-2 or TRBV6-3 and TRBJ1-2; no clear D. This CDR3 comprises 14 residues. CDR1 and CDR2 from the germline V gene are MNHEY and SVGEGT. V shed 0 bases and J shed 8 bases, with 13 bases lying between them. CDR3 in amino acids: CASSYSAGLRGYTF. DNA for the CDR3: TGTGCCAGCAGTTACTCGGCCGGGTTAAGGGGCTACACCTTC.

The chain employs TRBV6-6 and TRBJ2-2, with D tentatively TRBD2 (5 bases). The germline gives CDR1 MNHNY, CDR2 SVGAGI (reference sequence). The CDR3 consists of 16 residues. Between the trimmed V and J ends, which lost 6 bases and 0 bases, there was a span of 14 bases. The chain's CDR3 is CASSYGLAANTGELFF. The CDR3 DNA follows: TGTGCCAGCAGCTATGGACTGGCCGCGAACACCGGGGAGCTGTTTTTT.

The gene calls are TRBV7-2 and TRBJ2-1; weak D call: TRBD1 (5 bases). The CDR3 loop spans 16 amino acids. With 0 bases removed from V and 8 bases from J, the gap between germline ends came to 17 bases. The germline V gene encodes CDR1 SGHTA and CDR2 FQGNSA. The CDR3 sequence: CASSLAPAGPQYEQFF. The DNA of the CDR3 is TGTGCCAGCAGCTTAGCGCCGGCAGGGCCTCAGTATGAGCAGTTCTTC.

The chain couples TRBV27 to TRBJ2-1; TRBD1 matches 9 bases. The CDR3 consists of 13 residues. V was pared by 3 bases and J by 7 bases, with 1 base of the junction left unmatched. Germline V gene data show CDR1 as MNHEY and CDR2 as SMNVEV (reference sequence). The CDR3 loop is CASSFDRGNEQFF. The CDR3 coding sequence is TGTGCCAGCAGTTTCGACAGGGGGAATGAGCAGTTCTTC.

This clone has a handful of counts. The gene calls are TRBV6-2 or TRBV6-3 and TRBJ1-2; unclear D gene. The CDR3 is 13 residues long. Germline V gene data show CDR1 as MNHEY and CDR2 as SVGEGT. V lost 0 bases, J lost 7 bases, and 9 bases lay in between. CDR3 loop: CASSYSNSVGYTF. Here the CDR3 DNA reads TGTGCCAGCAGTTACTCGAATAGCGTTGGCTACACCTTC.

This chain uses TRBV12-5 with TRBJ2-7; TRBD1 matches 7 bases. V was pared by 1 base and J by 0 bases, with 6 bases of the junction left unmatched. Germline V CDR1 and CDR2: LGHNT, FRNRAP. The CDR3 contains 16 residues. CDR3 sequence: CASGLGGTAHSYEQYF. The CDR3 nucleotides read TGTGCTAGTGGTTTGGGGGGGACAGCCCACTCCTACGAGCAGTACTTC. The full variable domain, rest sourced from reference TRBV12-5 and TRBJ2-7, is DARVTQTPRHKVTEMGQEVTMRCQPILGHNTVFWYRQTMMQGLELLAYFRNRAPLDDSGMPKDRFSAEMPDATLATLKIQPSEPRDSAVYFCASGLGGTAHSYEQYFGPGTRLTVT.

V gene TRBV5-1 combines with J gene TRBJ1-6; possibly TRBD1 for D (5 bases). The germline CDR1 and CDR2 sequences are SGHRS and YFSETQ. The CDR3 length is 17 residues. Trimming left V 0 bases short and J 8 bases short, with 18 bases between. The CDR3 spells CASSLEGRKGSDSPLHF. CDR3 bases: TGCGCCAGCAGCTTGGAGGGTAGGAAGGGGTCTGATTCACCCCTCCACTTT.

The V gene is TRBV18, the J gene TRBJ1-1; D gene uncertain. CDR3 length: 13 amino acids. The germline V and J ends were trimmed by 5 bases and 3 bases, with 10 bases remaining between them. Germline values: CDR1 KGHSH, CDR2 LQKENI. The CDR3 here is CASSRSGYTEAFF. The DNA of the CDR3 is TGTGCCAGCTCAAGATCGGGTTACACTGAAGCTTTCTTT.

V usage is TRBV10-3 and J usage is TRBJ1-2; 7 nucleotides align to TRBD1. The CDR3 is 14 residues long. V lost 7 bases to trimming and J lost 0 bases; unmatched junction nucleotides: 5. In germline, CDR1 is ENHRY, CDR2 SYGVKD. CDR3 amino acids: CAIKTGSTNYGYTF. The CDR3 nucleotides are TGTGCCATCAAGACAGGGTCCACTAACTATGGCTACACCTTC.

This chain links TRBV19 with TRBJ1-5, with 12 bases lining up with TRBD1. Germline V CDR1 and CDR2: LNHDA, SQIVND (reference sequence). The CDR3 has 14 amino acids. The V segment lost 6 bases and the J segment 15 bases; nucleotides outside the gene matches: 12. The chain's CDR3 is CASRSGQGAKHGHF. The CDR3 DNA reads as TGTGCCAGTAGATCGGGACAGGGGGCGAAACATGGGCATTTT. Using reference TRBV19 and TRBJ1-5 for the parts outside the CDR3, the full variable domain is DGGITQSPKYLFRKEGQNVTLSCEQNLNHDAMYWYRQDPGQGLRLIYYSQIVNDFQKGDIAEGYSVSREKKESFPLTVTSAQKNPTAFYLCASRSGQGAKHGHFGDGTRLSIL.

The rearrangement links TRBV4-2 to TRBJ2-3; TRBD2 aligns across 8 bases. The CDR3 spans 17 residues. Germline V lookup: CDR1 LGHNA, CDR2 YNFKEQ. The V and J ends lost 0 bases and 2 bases, in that order; junction bases with no gene match: 7. CDR3 in DNA: TGTGCCAGCAGCCAAGAGTTAACTAGCGGATTCACAGATACGCAGTATTTT. It yields the protein CASSQELTSGFTDTQYF.

The chain recombines TRBV4-2 with TRBJ2-2; D possibly corresponds to TRBD2 (6 bases). The V end lost 0 bases, the J end lost 5 bases, and 13 bases lay between the germline ends. The CDR3 contains 16 residues. Germline assignment: CDR1 LGHNA and CDR2 YNFKEQ. This chain's CDR3 is CASSQDITRETGELFF. CDR3 sequence (DNA): TGTGCCAGCAGCCAAGATATTACTCGGGAGACCGGGGAGCTGTTTTTT.

This clone was detected only once. The gene calls are TRBV6-2 or TRBV6-3 and TRBJ2-7, with D uncertain. V was clipped by 5 bases and J by 5 bases, with 7 bases between them. The CDR3 contains 11 residues. The germline V gene encodes CDR1 MNHEY and CDR2 SVGEGT. CDR3: CASSPRNEQYF. CDR3 coding DNA: TGTGCCAGCAGTCCCAGGAACGAGCAGTACTTC.

V gene TRBV5-1 combines with J gene TRBJ2-1; no firm D call. Trimming removed 5 bases at V and 6 bases at J, with 6 bases between. The germline V gene encodes CDR1 SGHRS and CDR2 YFSETQ. CDR3 length: 11 amino acids. CDR3 coding DNA: TGCGCCAGCAGAGACTCCAATGAGCAGTTCTTC. This translates into CASRDSNEQFF.

The chain joins TRBV21-1 to TRBJ2-1; TRBD1 is taken as the D call from the table, unchecked against the DNA. TRBV21-1 is classified as a pseudogene. This CDR3 region has 15 residues. CDR3 protein: CASSKFAGMGNEQFF. CDR3 nucleotide sequence: TGTGCCAGCAGCAAATTTGCAGGGATGGGCAATGAGCAGTTCTTC.

This clone was observed once. This chain joins TRBV6-5 and TRBJ1-1; 7 bases are shared with TRBD1. The V and J ends lost 8 bases and 4 bases, in that order; junction bases with no gene match: 10. The CDR3 has 14 residues. The germline V gene encodes CDR1 MNHEY and CDR2 SVGAGI. This chain's CDR3 is CASLREGASTEAFF. CDR3 DNA: TGTGCCAGCCTGCGGGAGGGGGCCAGCACTGAAGCTTTCTTT.

The chain joins TRBV3-1 (or the pseudogene TRBV3-2) to TRBJ1-4, with D unclear. CDR1 is LGHDT, CDR2 YNNKEL, per germline (reference sequence). Trimming removed 3 bases at V and 7 bases at J, with 12 bases between. This CDR3 region has 14 residues. The CDR3 here is CASSQRGLVEKLFF. The CDR3 coding sequence is TGTGCCAGCAGCCAGCGAGGGCTGGTTGAAAAACTGTTTTTT.